This TCR beta chain was identified during a study of OX40 agonist ivuxolimab in advanced cancers. TCRdb keeps only in-frame clones here, not all; method: immunoSEQ multiplex PCR. There are some 55,000 clones in the sample; nearly 80% occur only once, and more than 2% lies in the top ten. Germline V gives CDR1 SGHDT, CDR2 YYEEEE. CDR3 length: 19 residues. V dropped 0 bases and J dropped 4; count of bases not matched to a gene: 14. This clone was found once. This clonotype was obtained from an adult with an advanced solid tumor such as melanoma, head and neck, liver or kidney cancer. Sequenced material: CD4+ or CD8+ T cells sorted from blood, taken in a trial of the OX40 agonist ivuxolimab. The rearrangement links TRBV5-6 to TRBJ1-4, with 8 bases aligning to TRBD1. The CDR3: CASSLGEDRARAGNEKLFF. Written as DNA, the CDR3 is TGTGCCAGCAGCTTGGGGGAGGACAGGGCCAGAGCGGGTAATGAAAAACTGTTTTTT.